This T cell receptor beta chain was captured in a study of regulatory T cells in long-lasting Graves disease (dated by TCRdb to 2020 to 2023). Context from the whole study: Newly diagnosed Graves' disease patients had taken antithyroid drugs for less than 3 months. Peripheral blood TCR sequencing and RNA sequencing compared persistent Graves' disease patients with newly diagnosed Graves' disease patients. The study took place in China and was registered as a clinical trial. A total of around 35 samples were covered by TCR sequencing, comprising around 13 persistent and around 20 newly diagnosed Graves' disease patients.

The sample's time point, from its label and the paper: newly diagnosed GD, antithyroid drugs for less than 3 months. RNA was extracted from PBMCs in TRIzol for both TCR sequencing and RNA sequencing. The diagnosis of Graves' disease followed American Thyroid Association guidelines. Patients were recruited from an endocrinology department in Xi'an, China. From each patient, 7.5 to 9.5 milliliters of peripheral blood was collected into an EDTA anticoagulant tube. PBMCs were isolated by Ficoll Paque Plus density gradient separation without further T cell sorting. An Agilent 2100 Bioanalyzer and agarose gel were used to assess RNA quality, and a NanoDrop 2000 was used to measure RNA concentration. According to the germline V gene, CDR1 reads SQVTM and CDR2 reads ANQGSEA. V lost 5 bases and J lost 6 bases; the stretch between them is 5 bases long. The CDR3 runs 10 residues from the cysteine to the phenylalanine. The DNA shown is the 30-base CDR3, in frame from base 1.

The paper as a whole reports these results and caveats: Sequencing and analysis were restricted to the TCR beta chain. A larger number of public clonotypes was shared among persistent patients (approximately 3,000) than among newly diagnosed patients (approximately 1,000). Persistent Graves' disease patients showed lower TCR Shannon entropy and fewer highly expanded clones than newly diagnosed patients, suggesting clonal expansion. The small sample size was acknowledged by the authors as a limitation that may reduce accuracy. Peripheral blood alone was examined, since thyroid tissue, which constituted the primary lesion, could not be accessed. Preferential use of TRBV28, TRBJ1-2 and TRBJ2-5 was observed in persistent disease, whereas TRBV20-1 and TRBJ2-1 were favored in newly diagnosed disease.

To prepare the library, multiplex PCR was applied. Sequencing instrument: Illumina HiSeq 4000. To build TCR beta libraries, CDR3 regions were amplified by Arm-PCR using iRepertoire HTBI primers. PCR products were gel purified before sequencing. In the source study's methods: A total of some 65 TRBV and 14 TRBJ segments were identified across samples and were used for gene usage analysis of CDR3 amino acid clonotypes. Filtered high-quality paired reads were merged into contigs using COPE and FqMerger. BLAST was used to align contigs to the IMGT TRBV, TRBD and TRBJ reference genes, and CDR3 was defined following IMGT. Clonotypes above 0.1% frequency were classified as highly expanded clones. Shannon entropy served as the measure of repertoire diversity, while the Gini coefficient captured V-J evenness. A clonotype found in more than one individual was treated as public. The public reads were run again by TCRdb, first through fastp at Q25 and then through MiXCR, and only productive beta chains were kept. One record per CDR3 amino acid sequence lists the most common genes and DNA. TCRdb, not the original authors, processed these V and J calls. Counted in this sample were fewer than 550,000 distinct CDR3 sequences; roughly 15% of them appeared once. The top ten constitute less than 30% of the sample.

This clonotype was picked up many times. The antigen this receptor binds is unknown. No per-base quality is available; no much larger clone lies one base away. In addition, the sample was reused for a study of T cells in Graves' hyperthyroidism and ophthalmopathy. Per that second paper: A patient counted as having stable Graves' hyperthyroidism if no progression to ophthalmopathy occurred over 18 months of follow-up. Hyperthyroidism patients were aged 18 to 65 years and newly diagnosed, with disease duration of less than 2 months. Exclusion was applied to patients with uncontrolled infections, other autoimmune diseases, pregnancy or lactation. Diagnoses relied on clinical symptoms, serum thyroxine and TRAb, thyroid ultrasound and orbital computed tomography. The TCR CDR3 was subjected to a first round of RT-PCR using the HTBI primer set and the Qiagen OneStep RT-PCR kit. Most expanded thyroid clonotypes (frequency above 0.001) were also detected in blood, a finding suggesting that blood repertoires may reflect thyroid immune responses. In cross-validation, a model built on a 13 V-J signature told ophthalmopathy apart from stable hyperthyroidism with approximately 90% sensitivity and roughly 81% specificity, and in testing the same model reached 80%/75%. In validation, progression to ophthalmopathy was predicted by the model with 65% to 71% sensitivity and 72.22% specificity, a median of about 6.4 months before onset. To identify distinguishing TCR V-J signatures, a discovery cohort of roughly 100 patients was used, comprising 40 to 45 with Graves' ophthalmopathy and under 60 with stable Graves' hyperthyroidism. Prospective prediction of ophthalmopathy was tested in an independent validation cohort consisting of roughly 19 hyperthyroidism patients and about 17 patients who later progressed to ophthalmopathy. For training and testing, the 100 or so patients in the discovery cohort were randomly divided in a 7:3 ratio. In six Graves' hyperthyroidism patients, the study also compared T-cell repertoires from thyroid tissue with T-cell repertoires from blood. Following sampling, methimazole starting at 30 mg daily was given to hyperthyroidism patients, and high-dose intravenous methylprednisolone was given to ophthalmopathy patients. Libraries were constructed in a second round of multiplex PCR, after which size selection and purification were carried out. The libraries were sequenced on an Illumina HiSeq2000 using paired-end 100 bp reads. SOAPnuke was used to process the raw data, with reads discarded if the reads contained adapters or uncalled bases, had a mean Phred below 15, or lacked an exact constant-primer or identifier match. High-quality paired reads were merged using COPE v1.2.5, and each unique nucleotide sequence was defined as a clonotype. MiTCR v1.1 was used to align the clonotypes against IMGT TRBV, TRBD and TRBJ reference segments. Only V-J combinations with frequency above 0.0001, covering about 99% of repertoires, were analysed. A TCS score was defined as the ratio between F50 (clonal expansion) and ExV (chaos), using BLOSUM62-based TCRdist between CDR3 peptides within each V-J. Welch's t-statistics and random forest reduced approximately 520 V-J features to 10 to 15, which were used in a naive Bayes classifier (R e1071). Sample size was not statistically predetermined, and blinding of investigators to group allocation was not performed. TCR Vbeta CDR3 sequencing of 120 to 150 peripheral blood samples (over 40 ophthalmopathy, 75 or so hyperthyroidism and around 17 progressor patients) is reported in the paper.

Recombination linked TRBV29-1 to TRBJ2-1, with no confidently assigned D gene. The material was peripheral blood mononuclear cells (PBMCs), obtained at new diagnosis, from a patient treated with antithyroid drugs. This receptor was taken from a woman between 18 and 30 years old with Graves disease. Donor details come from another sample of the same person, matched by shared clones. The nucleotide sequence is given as TGCAGCGTTTTGGGCAATGAGCAGTTCTTC. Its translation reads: CSVLGNEQFF.